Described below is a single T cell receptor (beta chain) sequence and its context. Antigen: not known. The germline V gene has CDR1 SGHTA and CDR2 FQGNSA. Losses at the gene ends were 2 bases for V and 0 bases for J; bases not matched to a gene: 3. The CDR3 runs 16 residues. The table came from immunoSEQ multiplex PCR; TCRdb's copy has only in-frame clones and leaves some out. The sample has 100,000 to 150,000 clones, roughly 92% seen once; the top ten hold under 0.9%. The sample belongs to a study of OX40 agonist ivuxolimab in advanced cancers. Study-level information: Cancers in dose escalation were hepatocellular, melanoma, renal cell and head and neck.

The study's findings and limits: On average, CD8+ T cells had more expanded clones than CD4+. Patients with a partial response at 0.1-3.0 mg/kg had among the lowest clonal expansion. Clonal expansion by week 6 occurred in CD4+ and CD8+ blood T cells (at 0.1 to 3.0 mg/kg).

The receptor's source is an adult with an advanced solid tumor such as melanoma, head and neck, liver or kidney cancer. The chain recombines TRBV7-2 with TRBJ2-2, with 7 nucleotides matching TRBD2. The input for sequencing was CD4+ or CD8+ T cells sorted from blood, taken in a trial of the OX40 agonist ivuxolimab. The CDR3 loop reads CASSLLGRTNTGELFF. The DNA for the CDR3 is TGTGCCAGCAGCTTACTCGGGAGGACGAACACCGGGGAGCTGTTTTTT.